The T cell receptor beta chain under discussion was sequenced for a study of shared clonotypes between healthy human individuals (dated by TCRdb to about 2020). Broadly, across the study: Three men and a couple of women, aged 18 to 49 years, made up the cohort. For each donor, three plates each were used for CD4 naive and CD4 memory, two plates were used for CD8 naive, and one plate was used for CD8 memory. The study deeply sequenced blood TCR repertoires of about 5 healthy adults to estimate repertoire size and the extent of clonotype sharing between individuals. To increase sequencing depth and limit assay-specific biases, TCR repertoire library preparation and sequencing were carried out by different laboratories using diverse techniques. Per donor, leukapheresis produced somewhere between about 0.94 and 9 billion PBMCs. The paper's findings and limits, for the study overall: Approximately 4.8% of naive CD4, 3% to 3.5% of naive CD8, roughly 2.4% of memory CD4, and 0.4% of memory CD8 clonotypes were shared across several donors. Incomplete sequencing was indicated by rarefaction of sorted-subset datasets, despite the large sequencing depth. Sampling was restricted to blood, and TCR repertoires in tissue are likely to differ from TCR repertoires in blood. Pairwise subsampling led to the expectation that sequencing depth would affect the degree of clonotype sharing among donors. Because the study included a small number of donors, the genetic and exposure-history diversity represented was limited. Naive subsets generally had larger estimated clonotype richness than memory subsets. Higher generation probabilities were observed for clonotypes shared by all four sorted-subset donors than for non-shared clonotypes.

Using the deep immunoSEQ assay, TCR CDR3 regions were amplified from genomic DNA by multiplex PCR. Extracted genomic DNA from each cell subset was distributed evenly across all wells of several immunoSEQ 96-well plates, and each plate was treated as a replicate. For sorted subsets, roughly 200 ng of genomic DNA, equivalent to 30,000 or so T cell genomes, went into each replicate PCR. The purified libraries were quantified using a Qubit 3.0 fluorometer, sized with a Bioanalyzer 2100, and then quantified again using the KAPA Library Quantification kit. A separate single-read 150-cycle Illumina NextSeq 550 flow cell was used to sequence each immunoSEQ 96-well plate. Per the authors' processing: Because only junctional sequences without quality scores were contained in the immunoSEQ output, filtering matching that applied to full-length reads could not be performed. Sequences were annotated with PyIR, a Python wrapper for IgBLAST v1.9, and V/J genes and CDR3 were assigned using IMGT germline references. Reads with weak V/J assignments (E-value above 1e-6), missing CDR3, stop codons, out-of-frame junctions, or ambiguous translated residues were removed. V3J clonotypes were defined as sequences sharing an identical inferred V gene, J gene, and CDR3 amino acid sequence. Percentage overlap between repertoires was computed as shared unique clonotypes divided by the size of the smaller repertoire. Richness of each repertoire was evaluated using RTK rarefaction, the Chao1 estimator, and Recon v2.1 estimates of unobserved clonotypes. Generation probabilities for all TCRbeta clonotypes obtained by the gDNA method from several donors were computed using OLGA. Drawn from immuneACCESS, this table holds only the in-frame rearrangements with V and J called that TCRdb kept. Clones are partly lost; checked studies trace under half to an unresolved V gene and leave the rest unexplained. V and J calls and clone size are as listed in that table; D and trimming were resolved from the DNA. This sample lists roughly 1 million clones; 65% to 75% were detected once. Clones ranked in the top ten supply approximately 1.5% of the sample.

CDR1 is given as MDHEN and CDR2 as SYDVKM, both from the germline V gene. The CDR3 spans 13 residues, from the cysteine through the phenylalanine. Only CDR3 DNA remains: 39 bases, in frame from the first base. The V and J ends are trimmed by 4 bases and 4 bases, leaving 8 bases between them. On this clone: Its antigen is unknown. No much larger clonotype is one base removed from it; base qualities were not supplied. In the same sample, other DNA sequences code for this CDR3.

The donors were healthy, HIV-negative adults who had no recently reported acute infections or vaccinations. Every donor was a Caucasian adult living in Nashville, Tennessee, USA. CD4+ T cells were enriched by magnetic negative selection, after which naive cells were positively selected on CD45RA and the negative fraction was taken as the memory subset. Blood was collected by leukapheresis, and PBMCs were isolated by Ficoll-Histopaque density gradient centrifugation and then cryopreserved in liquid nitrogen vapor phase. Purity and quantity of every magnetically sorted T cell population were checked by analytical flow cytometry. Each sorted fraction had its genomic DNA isolated and then quantified by UV absorbance on a Nanodrop 2000c.

The chain is assembled from TRBV28 and TRBJ1-5; a tentative D call is TRBD1 (5 bases match). The TCR originated in a man younger than 35 in good health. Sequenced material: memory CD4+ T cells sorted from blood. The sample's cell subset or site label, decoded: CD45RA-negative fraction. The bases read TGTGCCAGCAGTTCCGACAGAAATCAGCCCCAGCATTTT. Its amino acids are CASSSDRNQPQHF.